The clone carrying this T cell receptor (beta chain) was seen at least ten times. Its target is unknown. This sample is drawn from a study of identical twins. The study's findings and limits: Alpha sequences that were out-of-frame and twin-shared showed an excess of low generation probability. Cord blood beta clonotypes present at high abundance carried fewer insertions; no such pattern appeared in memory repertoires.

The CDR3 is 16 residues long. The V and J ends lost 4 bases and 8 bases respectively, with 21 bases between them. Germline V lookup: CDR1 SNHLY, CDR2 FYNNEI. From the 5' RACE reads, TCRdb called clonotypes with MiXCR, one entry per CDR3 protein. The top ten hold under 2% of the sample, which has 700,000 to 950,000 distinct CDR3 sequences, about 12% seen once. This same sample was also part of a study on yellow fever vaccine responses in identical twins.

The J gene is TRBJ2-1, the V gene TRBV2; no clear D. The TCR originated in a woman between 18 and 30 years old in good health. Material: PBMCs. As DNA, the CDR3 is TGTGCCAGCAGTGGGATAGTGGTTCAAACATTGGATGAGCAGTTCTTC. It yields the protein CASSGIVVQTLDEQFF.